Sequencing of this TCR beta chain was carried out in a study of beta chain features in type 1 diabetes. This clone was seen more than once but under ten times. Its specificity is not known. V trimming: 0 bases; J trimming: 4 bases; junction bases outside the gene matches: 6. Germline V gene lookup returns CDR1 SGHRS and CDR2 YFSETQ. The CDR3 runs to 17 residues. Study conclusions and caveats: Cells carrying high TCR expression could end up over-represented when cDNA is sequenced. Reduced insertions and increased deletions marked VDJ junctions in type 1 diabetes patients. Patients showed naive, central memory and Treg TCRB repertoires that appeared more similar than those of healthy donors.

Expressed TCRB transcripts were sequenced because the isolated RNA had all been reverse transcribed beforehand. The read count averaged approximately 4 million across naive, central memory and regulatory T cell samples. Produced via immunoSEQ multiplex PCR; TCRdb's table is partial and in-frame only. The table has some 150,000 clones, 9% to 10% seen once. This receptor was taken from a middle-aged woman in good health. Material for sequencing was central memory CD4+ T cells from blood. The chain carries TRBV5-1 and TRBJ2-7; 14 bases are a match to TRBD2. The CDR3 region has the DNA TGCGCCAGCAGCTTGGCCGCCGGGACTAGCGGGGGATACGAGCAGTACTTC. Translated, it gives CASSLAAGTSGGYEQYF.